The clone carrying this T cell receptor (beta chain) showed up many times. The antigen is not known. These data originate in a study of identical twins. Unique molecular identifiers were present on the cDNA, which also gained a universal primer site by template switching. TCRdb re-called the 5' RACE reads through MiXCR, storing one row per CDR3 protein. Of 350,000 to 500,000 distinct CDR3 sequences in the sample, under 20% are singletons; the top ten hold roughly 12%. Points from the study as a whole: Within cord blood, abundant beta clonotypes carried fewer insertions, but memory repertoires showed no such trend. Compared with models, monozygotic twins showed more out-of-frame TCR alpha sharing. Findings came from cross-sectional statistics, without long-term follow-up of donors.

Germline V gene data show CDR1 as KGHDR and CDR2 as SFDVKD. This CDR3 has 15 residues. Trimming took off 4 bases at V and 8 bases at J, with 19 bases between the two ends. Input material: naive T cells sorted from blood. The clonotype comes from a man over 45 in good health. The gene calls are TRBV24-1 and TRBJ1-2; D is undetermined. The CDR3 DNA reads as TGTGCCACCAGTGACCCACGGTTGCCCAACGAAGGCTACACCTTC. Its protein product is CATSDPRLPNEGYTF.